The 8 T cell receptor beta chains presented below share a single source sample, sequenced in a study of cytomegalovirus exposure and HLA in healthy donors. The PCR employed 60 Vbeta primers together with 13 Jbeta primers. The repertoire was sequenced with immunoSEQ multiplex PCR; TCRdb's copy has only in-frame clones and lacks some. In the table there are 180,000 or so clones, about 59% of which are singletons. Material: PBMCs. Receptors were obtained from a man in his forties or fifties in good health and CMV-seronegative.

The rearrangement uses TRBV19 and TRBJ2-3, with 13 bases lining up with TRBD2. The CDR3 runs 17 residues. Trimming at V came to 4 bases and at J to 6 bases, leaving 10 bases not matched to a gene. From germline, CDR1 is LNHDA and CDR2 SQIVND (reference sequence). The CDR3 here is CASSRPGLAGSGDTQYF. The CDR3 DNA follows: TGTGCCAGTAGTAGGCCGGGACTAGCGGGGTCAGGCGATACGCAGTATTTT.

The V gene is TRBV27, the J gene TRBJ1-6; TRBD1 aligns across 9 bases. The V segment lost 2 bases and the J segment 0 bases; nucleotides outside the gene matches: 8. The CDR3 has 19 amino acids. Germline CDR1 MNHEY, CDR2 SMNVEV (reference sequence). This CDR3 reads CASSLRGTGPSSYNSPLHF. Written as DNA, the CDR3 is TGTGCCAGCAGTTTAAGGGGGACAGGGCCCAGCTCCTATAATTCACCCCTCCACTTT.

Here the CDR3 reads CASRPGQILNEQFF. As DNA, the CDR3 is TGTGCCAGCAGACCGGGACAGATACTCAATGAGCAGTTCTTC. J is TRBJ2-1 and V is TRBV6-5; TRBD1 matches at 7 bases. V was pared by 6 bases and J by 6 bases, with 8 bases of the junction left unmatched. This CDR3 has 14 amino acids. Germline CDR1 and CDR2: MNHEY and SVGAGI.

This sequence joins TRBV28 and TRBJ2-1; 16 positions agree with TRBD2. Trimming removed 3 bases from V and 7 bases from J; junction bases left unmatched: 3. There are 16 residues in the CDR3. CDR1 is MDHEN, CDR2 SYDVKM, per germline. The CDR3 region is CASSLGLAGGRNEQFF. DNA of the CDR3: TGTGCCAGCAGTTTGGGACTAGCGGGGGGGAGGAATGAGCAGTTCTTC.

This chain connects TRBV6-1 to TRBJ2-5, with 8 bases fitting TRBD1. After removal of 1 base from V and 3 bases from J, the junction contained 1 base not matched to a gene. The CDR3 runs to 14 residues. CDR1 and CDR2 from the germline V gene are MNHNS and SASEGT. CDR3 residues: CASSEGTGKETQYF. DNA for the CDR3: TGTGCCAGCAGTGAAGGGACAGGGAAAGAGACCCAGTACTTC.

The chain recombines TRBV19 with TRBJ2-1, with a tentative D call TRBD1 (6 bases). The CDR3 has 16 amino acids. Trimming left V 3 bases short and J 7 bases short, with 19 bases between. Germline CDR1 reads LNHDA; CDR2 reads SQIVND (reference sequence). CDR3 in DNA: TGTGCCAGTAGTATGGTGCTAGCATCTAGGGGGAATGAGCAGTTCTTC. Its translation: CASSMVLASRGNEQFF. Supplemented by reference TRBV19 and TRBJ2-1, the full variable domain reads DGGITQSPKYLFRKEGQNVTLSCEQNLNHDAMYWYRQDPGQGLRLIYYSQIVNDFQKGDIAEGYSVSREKKESFPLTVTSAQKNPTAFYLCASSMVLASRGNEQFFGPGTRLTVL.

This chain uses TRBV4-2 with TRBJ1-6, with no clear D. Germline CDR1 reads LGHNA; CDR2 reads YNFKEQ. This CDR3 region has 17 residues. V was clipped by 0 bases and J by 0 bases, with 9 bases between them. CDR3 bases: TGTGCCAGCAGCCAAGAAGAAGGGAGCTCCTATAATTCACCCCTCCACTTT. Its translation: CASSQEEGSSYNSPLHF.

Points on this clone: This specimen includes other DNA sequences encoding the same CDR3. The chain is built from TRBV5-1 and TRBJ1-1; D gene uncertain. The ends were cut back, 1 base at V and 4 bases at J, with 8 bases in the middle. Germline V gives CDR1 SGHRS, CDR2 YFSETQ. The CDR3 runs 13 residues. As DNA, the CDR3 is TGCGCCAGCAGCTTGCGCGGCGGCACTGAAGCTTTCTTT. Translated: CASSLRGGTEAFF.